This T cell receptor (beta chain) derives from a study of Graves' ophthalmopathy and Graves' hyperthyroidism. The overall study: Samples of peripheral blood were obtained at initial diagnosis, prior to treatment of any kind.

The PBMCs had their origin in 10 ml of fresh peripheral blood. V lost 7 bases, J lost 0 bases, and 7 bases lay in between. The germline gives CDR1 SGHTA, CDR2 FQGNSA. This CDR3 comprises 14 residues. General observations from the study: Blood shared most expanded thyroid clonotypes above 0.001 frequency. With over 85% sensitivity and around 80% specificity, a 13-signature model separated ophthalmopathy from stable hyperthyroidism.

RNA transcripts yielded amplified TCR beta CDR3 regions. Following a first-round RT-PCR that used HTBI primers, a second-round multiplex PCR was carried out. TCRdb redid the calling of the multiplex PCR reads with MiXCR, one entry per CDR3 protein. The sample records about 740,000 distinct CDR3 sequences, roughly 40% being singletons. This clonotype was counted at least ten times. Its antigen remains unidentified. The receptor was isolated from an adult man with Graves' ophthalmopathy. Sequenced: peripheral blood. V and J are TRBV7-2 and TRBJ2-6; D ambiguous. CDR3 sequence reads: CASKRASGANVLTF. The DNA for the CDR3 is TGTGCCAGCAAAAGGGCCTCTGGGGCCAACGTCCTGACTTTC. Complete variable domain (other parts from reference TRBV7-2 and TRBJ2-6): GAGVSQSPSNKVTEKGKDVELRCDPISGHTALYWYRQSLGQGLEFLIYFQGNSAPDKSGLPSDRFSAERTGGSVSTLTIQRTQQEDSAVYLCASKRASGANVLTFGAGSRLTVL.